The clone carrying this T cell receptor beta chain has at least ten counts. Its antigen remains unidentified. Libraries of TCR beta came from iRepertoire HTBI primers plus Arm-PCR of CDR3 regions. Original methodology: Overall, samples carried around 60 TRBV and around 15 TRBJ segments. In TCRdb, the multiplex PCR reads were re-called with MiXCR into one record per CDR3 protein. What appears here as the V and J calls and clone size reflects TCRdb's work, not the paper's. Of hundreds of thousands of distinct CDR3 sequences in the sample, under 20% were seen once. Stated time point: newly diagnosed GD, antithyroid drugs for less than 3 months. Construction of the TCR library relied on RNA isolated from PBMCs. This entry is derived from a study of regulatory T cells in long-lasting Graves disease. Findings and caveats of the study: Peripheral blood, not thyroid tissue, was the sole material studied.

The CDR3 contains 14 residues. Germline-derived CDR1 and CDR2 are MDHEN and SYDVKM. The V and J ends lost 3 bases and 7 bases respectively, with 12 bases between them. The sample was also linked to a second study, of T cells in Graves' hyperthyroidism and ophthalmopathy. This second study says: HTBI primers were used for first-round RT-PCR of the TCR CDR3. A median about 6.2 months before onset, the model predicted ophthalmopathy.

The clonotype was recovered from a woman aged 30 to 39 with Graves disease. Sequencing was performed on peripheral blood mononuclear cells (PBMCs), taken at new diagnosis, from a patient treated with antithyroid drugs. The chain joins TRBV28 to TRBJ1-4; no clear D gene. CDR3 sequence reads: CASSLVLEGEKLFF. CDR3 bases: TGTGCCAGCAGTTTGGTTCTAGAGGGTGAAAAACTGTTTTTT.